One sample yielded the 3 T cell receptor beta chains listed below, sequenced in a study of blood T cell repertoires in COVID-19 (dated by TCRdb to the early 2020s). Library preparation was by the immunoSEQ multiplex PCR assay. Not all clones reach the TCRdb copy of this immuneACCESS table, which keeps in-frame sequences only. Checked studies attribute under half of the gap to unresolved V genes and leave the rest unexplained. A total of about half a million clones appear in this sample, 85% to 90% of them only once. The top ten clonotypes cover around 0.95% of the sample. Sequenced material: peripheral blood. The receptor set was obtained from a man younger than 30 with COVID-19, enrolled during active disease.

In DNA, the CDR3 is TGTGCCAGCAGTGAAGACTCGTACAATGAGCAGTTCTTC. It codes for CASSEDSYNEQFF. This chain connects TRBV6-1 to TRBJ2-1, with D uncertain. CDR1 is MNHNS, CDR2 SASEGT, per germline. Trimming removed 1 base from V and 4 bases from J, with 5 bases in between. The CDR3 is 13 amino acids.

This chain links TRBV10-2 with TRBJ1-6, with TRBD1 identical over 7 bases. Germline CDR1 reads WSHSY; CDR2 reads SAAADI. The CDR3 is made up of 14 amino acids. The trim removed 3 bases at V and 7 bases at J, leaving 3 bases unmatched. The CDR3 reads CASSDYRGNSPLHF. The CDR3 nucleotides read TGCGCCAGCAGTGACTACAGGGGAAATTCACCCCTCCACTTT.

V gene TRBV9 combines with J gene TRBJ1-4; weak D call: TRBD1 (6 bases). V dropped 4 bases and J dropped 5 bases, with 12 bases sitting between them. CDR3 length: 14 amino acids. CDR1 and CDR2 from the germline V gene are SGDLS and YYNGEE. In DNA form, the CDR3 reads TGTGCCAGCAGCCAGTTGGGGGCCAATGAAAAACTGTTTTTT. It is translated as CASSQLGANEKLFF.